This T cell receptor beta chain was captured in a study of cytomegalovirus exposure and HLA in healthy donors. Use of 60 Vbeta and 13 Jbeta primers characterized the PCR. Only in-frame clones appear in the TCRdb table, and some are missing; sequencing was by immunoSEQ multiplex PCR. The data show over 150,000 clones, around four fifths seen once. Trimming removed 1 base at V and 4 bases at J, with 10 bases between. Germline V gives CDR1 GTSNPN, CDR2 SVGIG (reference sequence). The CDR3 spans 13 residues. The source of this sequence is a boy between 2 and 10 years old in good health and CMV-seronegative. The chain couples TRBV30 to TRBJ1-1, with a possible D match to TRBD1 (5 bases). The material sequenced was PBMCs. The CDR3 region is CAWSGGGGTEAFF. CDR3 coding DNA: TGTGCCTGGAGTGGGGGGGGAGGCACTGAAGCTTTCTTT.